A selection of T cell receptor beta chains follows, all from one sample in a study of blood T cell repertoires in COVID-19. Clones were sequenced by immunoSEQ multiplex PCR, and TCRdb holds only the in-frame ones, with some missing. The repertoire holds about 270,000 clones, 80% to 90% seen once, with roughly 4.3% in the top ten. The sequencing input was PBMCs or T cells enriched from blood (not recorded which). Every receptor here comes from a woman aged 30 to 39 with acute COVID-19. The CDR3 runs from the conserved cysteine through the conserved F or W. Fields, in order: J gene, V gene, D gene, CDR3 protein. D genes are given only for firm matches.

j_call: TRBJ2-7
v_call: TRBV28
d_call: TRBD1
cdr3_aa: CASSTGTGAREQYF

j_call: TRBJ2-3
v_call: TRBV5-1
d_call: .
cdr3_aa: CASSKEALSLADTQYF

j_call: TRBJ2-1
v_call: TRBV28
d_call: TRBD2
cdr3_aa: CASMAAGGYNEQFF

j_call: TRBJ2-7
v_call: TRBV28
d_call: TRBD1
cdr3_aa: CATRGQGYEQYF

j_call: TRBJ2-1
v_call: TRBV4-3
d_call: .
cdr3_aa: CASSQAQTSRAEQFF

j_call: TRBJ2-7
v_call: TRBV29-1
d_call: TRBD1
cdr3_aa: CSVVDRGSSYEQYF

j_call: TRBJ1-2
v_call: TRBV29-1
d_call: .
cdr3_aa: CSGGTSYGYTF

j_call: TRBJ2-1
v_call: TRBV29-1
d_call: TRBD2
cdr3_aa: CSVGGLDFYNEQFF

j_call: TRBJ2-7
v_call: TRBV3-1/TRBV3-2
d_call: TRBD2
cdr3_aa: CASRARGLSGSRAYEQYF

j_call: TRBJ2-2
v_call: TRBV28
d_call: .
cdr3_aa: CASSLPGQTNTGELFF

j_call: TRBJ2-1
v_call: TRBV9
d_call: .
cdr3_aa: CASSTGGILTNNEQFF

j_call: TRBJ2-3
v_call: TRBV14
d_call: TRBD2
cdr3_aa: CASSQGLTSGREDTQYF

j_call: TRBJ2-4
v_call: TRBV5-1
d_call: .
cdr3_aa: CASSRTAEAKNIQYF

j_call: TRBJ1-5
v_call: TRBV5-1
d_call: TRBD1
cdr3_aa: CASSSGTGEAQDQPQHF

j_call: TRBJ1-5
v_call: TRBV28
d_call: .
cdr3_aa: CASSLFPGSSNQPQHF

j_call: TRBJ2-7
v_call: TRBV5-1
d_call: TRBD2
cdr3_aa: CASSLETSGAYEQYF

j_call: TRBJ1-1
v_call: TRBV5-8
d_call: .
cdr3_aa: CASSLYLAGTEAFF

j_call: TRBJ2-1
v_call: TRBV29-1
d_call: .
cdr3_aa: CSVRYTETQFF

j_call: TRBJ2-7
v_call: TRBV4-1
d_call: TRBD1
cdr3_aa: CASSQGHRGAWDEQYF

j_call: TRBJ2-7
v_call: TRBV11-2
d_call: .
cdr3_aa: CASSSAYEQYF

j_call: TRBJ2-1
v_call: TRBV7-2
d_call: TRBD2
cdr3_aa: CASSGAGTSFKNEQFF

j_call: TRBJ2-1
v_call: TRBV7-2
d_call: .
cdr3_aa: CASSLAGSFYNEQFF

j_call: TRBJ2-7
v_call: TRBV12-3/TRBV12-4
d_call: .
cdr3_aa: CASRARSQDEQYF

j_call: TRBJ2-3
v_call: TRBV2
d_call: TRBD1
cdr3_aa: CASSQGALGDTQYF

j_call: TRBJ2-3
v_call: TRBV5-1
d_call: .
cdr3_aa: CASSIEPEFPTDTQYF

j_call: TRBJ1-5
v_call: TRBV28
d_call: TRBD1
cdr3_aa: CASSLRQGNTQPQHF

j_call: TRBJ2-4
v_call: TRBV3-1/TRBV3-2
d_call: TRBD2
cdr3_aa: CASSQGTSGALAKNIQYF

j_call: TRBJ2-1
v_call: TRBV7-6
d_call: TRBD2
cdr3_aa: CASSYSGAAYNEQFF

j_call: TRBJ2-3
v_call: TRBV9
d_call: TRBD2
cdr3_aa: CASSALGTSGRDTQYF

j_call: TRBJ2-7
v_call: TRBV19
d_call: TRBD1
cdr3_aa: CASSIGTGEYEQYF

j_call: TRBJ2-3
v_call: TRBV5-1
d_call: TRBD2
cdr3_aa: CASSMSSGFFSTDTQYF

j_call: TRBJ1-1
v_call: TRBV3-1/TRBV3-2
d_call: .
cdr3_aa: CASSQRGTEAFF

j_call: TRBJ2-7
v_call: TRBV6-5
d_call: TRBD1
cdr3_aa: CASSSGKGQGVYEQYF

j_call: TRBJ2-7
v_call: TRBV15
d_call: TRBD1
cdr3_aa: CATSWTGAYEQYF

j_call: TRBJ2-1
v_call: TRBV7-9
d_call: TRBD2
cdr3_aa: CASSSRGLAGATWYNEQFF

j_call: TRBJ1-1
v_call: TRBV4-1
d_call: .
cdr3_aa: CASSQEARAGAEAFF

j_call: TRBJ1-2
v_call: TRBV28
d_call: TRBD1
cdr3_aa: CASRGQGSANYGYTF

j_call: TRBJ2-7
v_call: TRBV15
d_call: .
cdr3_aa: CATSSTGGRGSLHEQYF

j_call: TRBJ2-1
v_call: TRBV19
d_call: TRBD2
cdr3_aa: CASSIARGLKREGLYNEQFF

j_call: TRBJ2-1
v_call: TRBV19
d_call: TRBD2
cdr3_aa: CASSTSGSNYNEQFF

j_call: TRBJ2-1
v_call: TRBV7-8
d_call: .
cdr3_aa: CASSLEVAGSYEQFF

j_call: TRBJ2-1
v_call: TRBV4-1
d_call: TRBD2
cdr3_aa: CASSQVLGTSHNEQFF

j_call: TRBJ2-2
v_call: TRBV9
d_call: TRBD1
cdr3_aa: CASSIRGLHPNTGELFF

j_call: TRBJ2-7
v_call: TRBV30
d_call: .
cdr3_aa: CAWSISGYTYEQYF

j_call: TRBJ1-5
v_call: TRBV19
d_call: .
cdr3_aa: CASSISGNSNQPQHF

j_call: TRBJ2-5
v_call: TRBV28
d_call: .
cdr3_aa: CASRPSYLGPEETQYF

j_call: TRBJ1-1
v_call: TRBV5-3
d_call: TRBD1
cdr3_aa: CARSQGQGATEAFF

j_call: TRBJ2-3
v_call: TRBV7-9
d_call: .
cdr3_aa: CASSPGGRFTDTQYF

j_call: TRBJ2-1
v_call: TRBV2
d_call: .
cdr3_aa: CASSERFYNEQFF

j_call: TRBJ2-7
v_call: TRBV6-5
d_call: .
cdr3_aa: CASRPRPTNSYEQYF

j_call: TRBJ2-1
v_call: TRBV4-3
d_call: TRBD1
cdr3_aa: CASSQEWGQGYEQFF

j_call: TRBJ1-2
v_call: TRBV5-1
d_call: .
cdr3_aa: CASSLEEYYGYTF

j_call: TRBJ1-1
v_call: TRBV5-4
d_call: TRBD1
cdr3_aa: CASSLDRGTNTEAFF